This T cell receptor beta chain was sequenced for a study of blood T cell repertoires in COVID-19. About the research overall: Sources were T cells, B-cell-depleted T cells, or PBMCs; the material itself was cDNA or gDNA.

V gave up 1 base and J gave up 8 bases; unmatched junction bases: 6. Per the germline V gene, CDR1 is MDHEN and CDR2 is SYDVKM. The CDR3 sequence is 17 residues long. Sequenced by immunoSEQ multiplex PCR; TCRdb stores in-frame clones only, minus some. Among 55,000 to 70,000 clones listed, over 60% were seen once. Sequenced sample: peripheral blood. The gene calls are TRBV28 and TRBJ1-6, with TRBD1 matching 12 bases. This TCR was recovered from a human donor in a cohort sampled during active COVID-19. CDR3 loop: CASSLLGTGGSDSPLHF. CDR3 sequence (DNA): TGTGCCAGCAGTTTATTAGGGACAGGGGGCTCAGATTCACCCCTCCACTTT.